This T cell receptor beta chain was documented in a study of somatic mutations in cytotoxic T cells in rheumatoid arthritis. V gave up 0 bases and J gave up 8 bases; unmatched junction bases: 5. This CDR3 spans 15 amino acids. Germline lookup yields CDR1 SGHNT and CDR2 YYREEE (reference sequence). Sequencing used immunoSEQ multiplex PCR; TCRdb keeps in-frame clones, though not all of them. The sample holds around 20,000 clones; approximately 67% are singletons and the top ten take about 20%. The sequence derives from an adult with rheumatoid arthritis. The V and J genes are TRBV5-4 and TRBJ2-1, with 10 nucleotides matching TRBD2. Sequencing was done on a sample of CD8+ T cells sorted from blood. CDR3 DNA: TGTGCCAGCAGCTTGGAGCGGGGGGGCGGTGATGAGCAGTTCTTC. It is translated as CASSLERGGGDEQFF.